This is a list of T cell receptor beta chains from one sample in a study of monozygotic twins with inflammatory bowel disease. Each CDR3 protein gets one entry in TCRdb, which reprocessed the 5' RACE reads and gives no DNA. This sample's clone table lists around 450,000 distinct CDR3 sequences. Source material: blood. The receptor set was obtained from a human donor with ulcerative colitis or Crohn's disease, or a healthy co-twin of an affected twin (not recorded which). CDR3s include the opening cysteine and the closing phenylalanine or tryptophan. Each record gives: J gene, V gene, CDR3 protein.

j_gene: TRBJ2-7
v_gene: TRBV20-1
CDR3aa: CSARGGQTIYEQYF

j_gene: TRBJ1-2
v_gene: TRBV4-1
CDR3aa: CASSQGSDYGYTF

j_gene: TRBJ1-2
v_gene: TRBV6-5
CDR3aa: CASSYSPGSGYTF

j_gene: TRBJ2-3
v_gene: TRBV9
CDR3aa: CASARGAAGGGTDTQYF

j_gene: TRBJ2-3
v_gene: TRBV7-3
CDR3aa: CASSNGHLGTDTQYF

j_gene: TRBJ2-3
v_gene: TRBV6-5
CDR3aa: CASSYSQQGDTQYF

j_gene: TRBJ2-4
v_gene: TRBV7-2
CDR3aa: CASSPSGGNIQYF

j_gene: TRBJ2-1
v_gene: TRBV3-1
CDR3aa: CASSPGQGKEFF

j_gene: TRBJ2-1
v_gene: TRBV5-6
CDR3aa: CASSGRGNEQFF

j_gene: TRBJ2-3
v_gene: TRBV2
CDR3aa: CASSQLGVTDTQYF

j_gene: TRBJ1-2
v_gene: TRBV12-3/TRBV12-4
CDR3aa: CASSLSDRTGIDGYTF

j_gene: TRBJ1-3
v_gene: TRBV6-5
CDR3aa: CASSSGTGVGDTIYF

j_gene: TRBJ1-5
v_gene: TRBV7-2
CDR3aa: CASSAQANQPQHF

j_gene: TRBJ1-1
v_gene: TRBV5-1
CDR3aa: CASSTTGAAGTEAFF

j_gene: TRBJ2-3
v_gene: TRBV20-1
CDR3aa: CSANSATGFTDTQYF

j_gene: TRBJ2-4
v_gene: TRBV7-2
CDR3aa: CASSDMGTSMNIQYF

j_gene: TRBJ1-2
v_gene: TRBV5-1
CDR3aa: CASSLDGTSRGGYTF

j_gene: TRBJ2-5
v_gene: TRBV20-1
CDR3aa: CSAGQGEGVETQYF

j_gene: TRBJ2-5
v_gene: TRBV12-3/TRBV12-4
CDR3aa: CASSFGQVETQYF

j_gene: TRBJ2-1
v_gene: TRBV19
CDR3aa: CASRDGTGDRNEQFF

j_gene: TRBJ1-1
v_gene: TRBV29-1
CDR3aa: CSVSQGNTEAFF

j_gene: TRBJ2-1
v_gene: TRBV7-9
CDR3aa: CASSPSRGNSYNEQFF

j_gene: TRBJ2-7
v_gene: TRBV6-2/TRBV6-3
CDR3aa: CASNPGLAAYEQYF

j_gene: TRBJ2-2
v_gene: TRBV6-2/TRBV6-3
CDR3aa: CASRQGNAFAYTGELFF